This T cell receptor beta chain originates from a study of metastatic and nonmetastatic thyroid tumors. The wider study: Samples came from malignant and benign thyroid patients, and repertoires were compared across blood and tumor or nodule tissue.

Patients had received no treatment of any kind before thyroid surgery. From the PCR reads, TCRdb re-called clones with MiXCR. Of 45,000 or so clones in the sample, less than 4.5% were seen once. General study results and limits: Malignant thyroid tumors reportedly had TCR beta diversity that was significantly higher than in benign nodules, in blood and tumor.

By frequency in the sample, this clone is medium-sized. The antigen remains undetermined. Sample: blood. The clonotype comes from a female donor with papillary thyroid cancer or a benign thyroid nodule (not recorded which). Some clones in this sample may be carry-over from other donors' samples.

The CDR3 loop reads CASEQADGSPLHF. The CDR3 bases are TGTGCCAGCGAGCAGGCGGACGGTTCACCCCTCCACTTT. The rearrangement uses TRBV6-1 and TRBJ1-6; D gene unclear. The CDR3 consists of 13 residues. The V gene's germline CDR1 is MNHNS and CDR2 SASEGT. V dropped 8 bases and J dropped 9 bases, with 14 bases sitting between them.